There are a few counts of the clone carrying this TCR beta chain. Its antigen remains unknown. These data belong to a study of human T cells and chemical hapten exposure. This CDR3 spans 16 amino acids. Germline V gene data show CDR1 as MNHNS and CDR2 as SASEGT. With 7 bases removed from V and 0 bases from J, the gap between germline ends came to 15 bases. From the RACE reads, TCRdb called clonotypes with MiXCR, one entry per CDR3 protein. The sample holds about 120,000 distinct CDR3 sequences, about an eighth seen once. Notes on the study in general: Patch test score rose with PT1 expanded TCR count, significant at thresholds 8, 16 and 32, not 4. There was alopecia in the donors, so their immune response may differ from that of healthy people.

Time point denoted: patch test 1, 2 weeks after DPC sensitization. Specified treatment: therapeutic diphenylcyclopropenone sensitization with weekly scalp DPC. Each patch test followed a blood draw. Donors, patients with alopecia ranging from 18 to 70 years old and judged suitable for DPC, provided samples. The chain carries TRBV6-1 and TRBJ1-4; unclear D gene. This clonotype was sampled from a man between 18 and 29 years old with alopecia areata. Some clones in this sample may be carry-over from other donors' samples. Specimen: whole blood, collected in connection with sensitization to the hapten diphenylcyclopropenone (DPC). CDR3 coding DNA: TGTGCCAGCATTGGCCAGCTATTTGCAACTAATGAAAAACTGTTTTTT. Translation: CASIGQLFATNEKLFF.